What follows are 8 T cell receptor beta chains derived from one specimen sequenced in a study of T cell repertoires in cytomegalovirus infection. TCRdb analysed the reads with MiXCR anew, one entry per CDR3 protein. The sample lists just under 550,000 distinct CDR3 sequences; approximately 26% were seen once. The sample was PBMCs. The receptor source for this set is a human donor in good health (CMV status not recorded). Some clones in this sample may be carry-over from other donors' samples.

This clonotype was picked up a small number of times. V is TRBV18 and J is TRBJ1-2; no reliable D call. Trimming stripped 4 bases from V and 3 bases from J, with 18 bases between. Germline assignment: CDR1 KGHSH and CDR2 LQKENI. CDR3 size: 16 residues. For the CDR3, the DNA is TGTGCCAGCTCACGGGGAATAGACAACTTGGACTATGGCTACACCTTC. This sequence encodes CASSRGIDNLDYGYTF.

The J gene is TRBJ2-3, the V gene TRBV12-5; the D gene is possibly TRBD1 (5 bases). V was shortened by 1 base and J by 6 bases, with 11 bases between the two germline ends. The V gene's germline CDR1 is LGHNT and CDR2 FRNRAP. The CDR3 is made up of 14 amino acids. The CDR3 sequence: CASGLGVQEDTQYF. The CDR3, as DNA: TGTGCTAGTGGTTTGGGGGTACAGGAGGATACGCAGTATTTT.

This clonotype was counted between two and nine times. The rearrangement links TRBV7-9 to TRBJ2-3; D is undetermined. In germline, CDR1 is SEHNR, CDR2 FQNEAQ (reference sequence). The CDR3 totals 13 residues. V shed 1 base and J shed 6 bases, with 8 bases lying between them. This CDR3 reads CASSLVVEDTQYF. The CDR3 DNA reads TGTGCCAGCAGCTTAGTAGTTGAGGATACGCAGTATTTT.

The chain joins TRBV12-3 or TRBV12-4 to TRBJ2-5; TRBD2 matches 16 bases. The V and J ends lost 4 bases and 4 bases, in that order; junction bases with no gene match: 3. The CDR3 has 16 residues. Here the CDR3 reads CASSWGLAGGGETQYF. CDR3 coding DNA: TGTGCCAGCAGTTGGGGACTAGCGGGAGGGGGAGAGACCCAGTACTTC.

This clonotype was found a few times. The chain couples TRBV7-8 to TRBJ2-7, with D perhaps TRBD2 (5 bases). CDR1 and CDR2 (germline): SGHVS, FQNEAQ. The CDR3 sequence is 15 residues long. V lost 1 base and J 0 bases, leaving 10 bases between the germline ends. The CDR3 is CASSLDAGLSYEQYV. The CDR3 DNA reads TGTGCCAGCAGCTTAGATGCTGGACTCTCCTACGAGCAGTACGTC.

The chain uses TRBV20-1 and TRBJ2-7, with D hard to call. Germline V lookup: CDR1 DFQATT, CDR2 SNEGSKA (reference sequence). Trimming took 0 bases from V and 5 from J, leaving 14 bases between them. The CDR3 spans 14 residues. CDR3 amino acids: CSARDISMGHEQYV. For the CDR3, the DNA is TGCAGTGCTAGAGACATTTCAATGGGCCACGAGCAGTACGTC.

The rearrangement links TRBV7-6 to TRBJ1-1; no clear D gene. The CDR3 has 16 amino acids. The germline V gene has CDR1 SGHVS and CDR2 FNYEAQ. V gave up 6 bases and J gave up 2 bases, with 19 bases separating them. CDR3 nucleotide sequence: TGTGCCAGCAGTCCGGACCGGTACGGACCCAACACTGAAGCTTTCTTT. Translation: CASSPDRYGPNTEAFF.

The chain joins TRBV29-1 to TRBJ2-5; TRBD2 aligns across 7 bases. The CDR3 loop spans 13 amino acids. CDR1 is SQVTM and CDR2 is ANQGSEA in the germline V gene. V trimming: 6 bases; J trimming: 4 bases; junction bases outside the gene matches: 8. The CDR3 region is CSVRGGRRETQYF. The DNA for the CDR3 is TGCAGCGTGAGGGGAGGGCGGCGAGAGACCCAGTACTTC. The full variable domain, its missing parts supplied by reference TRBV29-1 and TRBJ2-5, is SAVISQKPSRDICQRGTSLTIQCQVDSQVTMMFWYRQQPGQSLTLIATANQGSEATYESGFVIDKFPISRPNLTFSTLTVSNMSPEDSSIYLCSVRGGRRETQYFGPGTRLLVL.